The text below deals with one TCR beta chain. There is no known antigen for this receptor. No base quality information exists; no much larger clone differs at one position. The CDR3, cysteine through phenylalanine, is 15 amino acids long. Only the CDR3 portion is preserved as DNA: 45 bases, with reading frame beginning at the first base. The germline V gene specifies SGHDT as CDR1 and YYEEEE as CDR2. V lost 4 bases and J lost 3 bases; the stretch between them is 14 bases long. The trial excluded patients who had a history of autoimmune disease or who were on systemic immunosuppression. Peripheral blood for TCR sequencing was drawn from every dose cohort at baseline, at cycle 4 day 1 and at cycle 7 day 1. The samples were drawn from a first-in-human, open-label, multicenter phase I dose-escalation trial of ivuxolimab. Adults with locally advanced or metastatic melanoma, renal cell carcinoma, hepatocellular carcinoma or head and neck squamous cell carcinoma were enrolled in the trial. Before TCR sequencing, CD4+ T cells and CD8+ T cells were sorted from peripheral blood as separate populations.

This sample was taken from a study of OX40 agonist ivuxolimab in advanced cancers. For the wider study: Ivuxolimab was an agonistic, fully human IgG2 monoclonal antibody directed against OX40 (CD134), a costimulatory receptor. Intravenous ivuxolimab was administered to patients every 2 weeks at six dose levels: 0.01, 0.1, 0.3, 1.5, 3 and 10 mg/kg. Among the 52 dose-escalation patients, approximately 20 had hepatocellular carcinoma, approximately 15 melanoma, 9 renal cell carcinoma and 9 head and neck cancer. Prior anti-PD-1, anti-PD-L1 or anti-CTLA-4 therapy was permitted, and 30% to 45% of dose-escalation patients had received checkpoint inhibitors. The purpose of peripheral TCRbeta sequencing was to test whether ivuxolimab changed TCR sequence diversity and led to clonal T-cell expansion. Partial responses occurred in three dose-escalation patients: two with cutaneous melanoma and one with hepatocellular carcinoma. The paper reports the monotherapy dose-escalation portion (N of about 56 patients) of the phase I ivuxolimab trial. In the dose-escalation cohort, 70% to 85% of patients were male, and the mean age was about 55 years, with a range of roughly 23 to 85.

Genomic DNA was isolated from the sorted cells so that the TCRbeta CDR3 region could be sequenced. The immunoSEQ Assay was used for sequencing of TCRbeta CDR3 regions. TCRdb carries this immuneACCESS record with in-frame sequences only. Its versions omit some clonotypes, under half of them owing to an unresolved V gene in the studies checked, with the rest unexplained. Across this sample there are about 48,000 clones, with 81% seen only once. The top ten clonotypes cover 7.3% of the sample. What the authors observed across the whole study: After ivuxolimab, CD8+ T cells had more expanded clones than CD4+ T cells on average. Low levels of normalized T-cell clonal expansion were also seen in some patients who did not respond. Antigen specificity was not determined for the clonally expanded peripheral T cells. In the 0.1-3.0 mg/kg groups, partial responders had among the lowest normalized peripheral clonal expansion, particularly in CD8+ T cells. At doses from 0.1 to 3.0 mg/kg, clonal expansion was seen in both CD4+ and CD8+ blood T cells between baseline and week 6.

The material sequenced was CD4+ or CD8+ T cells sorted from blood, taken in a trial of the OX40 agonist ivuxolimab. This TCR derives from an adult with an advanced solid tumor such as melanoma, head and neck, liver or kidney cancer. The rearranged segments are TRBV5-6 and TRBJ1-5, with no confident D gene call. The CDR3 protein sequence reads: CASSRSWGNNQPQHF. The nucleotide sequence reads TGTGCCAGCAGCCGGTCATGGGGAAACAATCAGCCCCAGCATTTT.